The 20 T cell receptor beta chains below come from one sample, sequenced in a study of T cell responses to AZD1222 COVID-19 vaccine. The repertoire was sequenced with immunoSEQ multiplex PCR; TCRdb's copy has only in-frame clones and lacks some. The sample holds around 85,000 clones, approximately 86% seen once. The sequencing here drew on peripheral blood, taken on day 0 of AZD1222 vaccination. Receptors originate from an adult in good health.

The CDR3 DNA reads TGTGCCAGCAGCTTGGAACAGGGGCAACCCACAGTCTCTGGAAACACCATATATTTT. The encoded protein is CASSLEQGQPTVSGNTIYF. The genes are TRBV5-6 and TRBJ1-3; TRBD1 matches at 7 bases. The CDR3 has 19 amino acids. V shed 0 bases, J shed 0 bases, and the junction held 12 bases outside the gene matches. CDR1 and CDR2 from the germline V gene are SGHDT and YYEEEE.

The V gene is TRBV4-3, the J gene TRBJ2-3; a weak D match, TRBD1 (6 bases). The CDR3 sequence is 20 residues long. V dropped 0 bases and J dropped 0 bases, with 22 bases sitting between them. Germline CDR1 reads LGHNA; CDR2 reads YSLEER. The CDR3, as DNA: TGCGCCAGCAGCCAAGAATTCGGCCTTGGACAGCCCCGGAGCACAGATACGCAGTATTTT. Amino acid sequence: CASSQEFGLGQPRSTDTQYF.

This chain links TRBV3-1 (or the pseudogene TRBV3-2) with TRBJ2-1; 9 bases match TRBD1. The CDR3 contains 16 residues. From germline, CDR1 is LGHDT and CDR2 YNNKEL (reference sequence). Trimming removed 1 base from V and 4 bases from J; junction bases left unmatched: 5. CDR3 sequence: CASSQGTGDTYNEQFF. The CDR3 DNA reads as TGTGCCAGCAGCCAAGGGACAGGGGACACTTACAATGAGCAGTTCTTC.

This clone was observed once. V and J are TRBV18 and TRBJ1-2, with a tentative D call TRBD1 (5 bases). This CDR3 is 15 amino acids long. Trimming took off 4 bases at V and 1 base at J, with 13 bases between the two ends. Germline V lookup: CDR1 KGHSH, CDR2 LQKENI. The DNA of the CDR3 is TGTGCCAGCTCACACCCGACAGACCTTAACTATGGCTACACCTTC. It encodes CASSHPTDLNYGYTF.

The CDR3 loop is CASSWTSSGGGYTF. The DNA of the CDR3 is TGTGCCAGTAGTTGGACCTCCTCAGGTGGTGGCTACACCTTC. The gene calls are TRBV19 and TRBJ1-2; D is undetermined. Trimming left V 5 bases short and J 7 bases short, with 17 bases between. The CDR3 contains 14 residues. Per the germline V gene, CDR1 is LNHDA and CDR2 is SQIVND (reference sequence). Complete variable domain (other parts from reference TRBV19 and TRBJ1-2): DGGITQSPKYLFRKEGQNVTLSCEQNLNHDAMYWYRQDPGQGLRLIYYSQIVNDFQKGDIAEGYSVSREKKESFPLTVTSAQKNPTAFYLCASSWTSSGGGYTFGSGTRLTVV.

The CDR3 reads CASSHGFEDTQYF. The CDR3, as DNA: TGTGCCAGCAGTCACGGTTTTGAAGATACGCAGTATTTT. V and J are TRBV2 and TRBJ2-3; D unclear. Per the germline V gene, CDR1 is SNHLY and CDR2 is FYNNEI. The CDR3 covers 13 residues. Trimming removed 5 bases at V and 5 bases at J, with 11 bases between. The whole variable domain, remainder taken from reference TRBV2 and TRBJ2-3, is EPEVTQTPSHQVTQMGQEVILRCVPISNHLYFYWYRQILGQKVEFLVSFYNNEISEKSEIFDDQFSVERPDGSNFTLKIRSTKLEDSAMYFCASSHGFEDTQYFGPGTRLTVL.

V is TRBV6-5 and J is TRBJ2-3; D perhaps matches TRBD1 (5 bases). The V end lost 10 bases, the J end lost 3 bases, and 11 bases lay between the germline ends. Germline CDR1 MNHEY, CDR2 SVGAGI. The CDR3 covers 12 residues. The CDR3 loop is CAIEGVTDTQYF. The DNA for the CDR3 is TGTGCCATAGAAGGGGTGACAGATACGCAGTATTTT.

The CDR3 DNA reads TGTGCCAGTAGTGACCCTCTAGCGCTGAACACCGGGGAGCTGTTTTTT. It yields the protein CASSDPLALNTGELFF. The chain links TRBV19 to TRBJ2-2, with a weak D call TRBD2 (6 bases). The V and J ends lost 5 bases and 1 base respectively, with 14 bases between them. This CDR3 contains 16 residues. Looked up from germline, CDR1 is LNHDA and CDR2 is SQIVND (reference sequence).

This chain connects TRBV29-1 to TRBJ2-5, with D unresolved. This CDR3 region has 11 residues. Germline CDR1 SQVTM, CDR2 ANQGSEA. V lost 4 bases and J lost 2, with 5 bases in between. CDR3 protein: CSVGGQETQYF. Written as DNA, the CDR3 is TGCAGCGTTGGAGGTCAAGAGACCCAGTACTTC.

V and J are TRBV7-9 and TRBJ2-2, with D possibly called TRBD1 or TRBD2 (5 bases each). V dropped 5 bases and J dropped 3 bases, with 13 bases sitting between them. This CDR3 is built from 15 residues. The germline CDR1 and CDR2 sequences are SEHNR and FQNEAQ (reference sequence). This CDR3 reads CASSPLQGDTGELFF. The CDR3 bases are TGTGCCAGCAGCCCCCTCCAGGGAGACACCGGGGAGCTGTTTTTT. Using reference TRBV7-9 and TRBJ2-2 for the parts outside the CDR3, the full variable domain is DTGVSQNPRHKITKRGQNVTFRCDPISEHNRLYWYRQTLGQGPEFLTYFQNEAQLEKSRLLSDRFSAERPKGSFSTLEIQRTEQGDSAMYLCASSPLQGDTGELFFGEGSRLTVL.

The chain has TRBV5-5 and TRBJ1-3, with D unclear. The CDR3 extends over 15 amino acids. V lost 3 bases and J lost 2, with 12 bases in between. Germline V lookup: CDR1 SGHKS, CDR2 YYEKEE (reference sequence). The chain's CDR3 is CASSWTRPPGNTIYF. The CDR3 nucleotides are TGTGCCAGCAGCTGGACCCGACCCCCTGGAAACACCATATATTTT.

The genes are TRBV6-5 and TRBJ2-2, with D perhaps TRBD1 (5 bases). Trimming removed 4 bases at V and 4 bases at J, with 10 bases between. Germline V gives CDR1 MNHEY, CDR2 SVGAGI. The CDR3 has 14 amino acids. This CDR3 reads CASSWGDGTGELFF. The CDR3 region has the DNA TGTGCCAGCAGTTGGGGCGACGGCACCGGGGAGCTGTTTTTT.

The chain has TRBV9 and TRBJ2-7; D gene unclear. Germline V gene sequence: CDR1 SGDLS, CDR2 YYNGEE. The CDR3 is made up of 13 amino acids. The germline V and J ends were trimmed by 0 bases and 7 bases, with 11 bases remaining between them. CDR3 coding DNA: TGTGCCAGCAGCGTAGAAACGAAAGGTGAGCAGTACTTC. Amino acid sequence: CASSVETKGEQYF.

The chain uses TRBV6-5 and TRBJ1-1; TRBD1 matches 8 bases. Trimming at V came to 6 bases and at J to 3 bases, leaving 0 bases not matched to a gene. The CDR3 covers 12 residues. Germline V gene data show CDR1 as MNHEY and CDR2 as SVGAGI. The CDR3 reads CASRTGDTEAFF. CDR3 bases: TGTGCCAGCAGGACAGGGGACACTGAAGCTTTCTTT.

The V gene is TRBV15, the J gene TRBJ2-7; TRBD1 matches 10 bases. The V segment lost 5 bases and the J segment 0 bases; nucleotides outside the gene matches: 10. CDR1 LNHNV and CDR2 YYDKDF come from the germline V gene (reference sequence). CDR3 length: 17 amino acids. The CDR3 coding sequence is TGTGCCACCAGCCCAACGGGGACAGGGGTGGGCTCCTACGAGCAGTACTTC. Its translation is CATSPTGTGVGSYEQYF.

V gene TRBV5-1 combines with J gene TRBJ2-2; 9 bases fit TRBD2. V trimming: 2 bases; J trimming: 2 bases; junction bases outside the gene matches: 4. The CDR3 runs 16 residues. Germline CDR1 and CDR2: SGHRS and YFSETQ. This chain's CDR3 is CASSLGLASNTGELFF. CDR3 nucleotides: TGCGCCAGCAGCTTAGGACTAGCGAGCAACACCGGGGAGCTGTTTTTT. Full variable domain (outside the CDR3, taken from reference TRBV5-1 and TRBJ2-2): KAGVTQTPRYLIKTRGQQVTLSCSPISGHRSVSWYQQTPGQGLQFLFEYFSETQRNKGNFPGRFSGRQFSNSRSEMNVSTLELGDSALYLCASSLGLASNTGELFFGEGSRLTVL.

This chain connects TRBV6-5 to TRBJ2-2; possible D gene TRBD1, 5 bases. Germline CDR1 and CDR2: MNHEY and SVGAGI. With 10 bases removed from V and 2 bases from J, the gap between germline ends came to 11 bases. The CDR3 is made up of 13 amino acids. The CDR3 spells CATLQENTGELFF. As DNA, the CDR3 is TGTGCCACACTACAGGAAAACACCGGGGAGCTGTTTTTT.

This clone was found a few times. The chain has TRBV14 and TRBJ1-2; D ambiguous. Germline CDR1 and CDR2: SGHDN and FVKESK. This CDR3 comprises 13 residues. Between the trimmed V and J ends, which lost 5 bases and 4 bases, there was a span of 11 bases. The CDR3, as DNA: TGTGCCAGCAGCTCGGGTTTAGGCTATGGCTACACCTTC. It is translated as CASSSGLGYGYTF.

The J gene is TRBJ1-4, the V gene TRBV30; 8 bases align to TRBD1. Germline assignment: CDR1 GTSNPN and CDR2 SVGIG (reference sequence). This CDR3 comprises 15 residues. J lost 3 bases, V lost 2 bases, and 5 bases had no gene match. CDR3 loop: CAWSRQGLSNEKLFF. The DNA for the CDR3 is TGTGCCTGGAGTCGACAGGGGCTATCTAATGAAAAACTGTTTTTT. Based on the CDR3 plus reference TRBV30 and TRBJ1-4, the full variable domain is SQTIHQWPATLVQPVGSPLSLECTVEGTSNPNLYWYRQAAGRGLQLLFYSVGIGQISSEVPQNLSASRPQDRQFILSSKKLLLSDSGFYLCAWSRQGLSNEKLFFGSGTQLSVL.

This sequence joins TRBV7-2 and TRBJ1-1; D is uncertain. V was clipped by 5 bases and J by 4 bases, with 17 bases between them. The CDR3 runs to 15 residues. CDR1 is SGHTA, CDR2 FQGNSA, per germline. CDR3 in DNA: TGTGCCAGCAGCATCGGGCCTCGGTGGGGCACTGAAGCTTTCTTT. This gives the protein CASSIGPRWGTEAFF. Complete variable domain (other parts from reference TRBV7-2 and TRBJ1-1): GAGVSQSPSNKVTEKGKDVELRCDPISGHTALYWYRQSLGQGLEFLIYFQGNSAPDKSGLPSDRFSAERTGGSVSTLTIQRTQQEDSAVYLCASSIGPRWGTEAFFGQGTRLTVV.